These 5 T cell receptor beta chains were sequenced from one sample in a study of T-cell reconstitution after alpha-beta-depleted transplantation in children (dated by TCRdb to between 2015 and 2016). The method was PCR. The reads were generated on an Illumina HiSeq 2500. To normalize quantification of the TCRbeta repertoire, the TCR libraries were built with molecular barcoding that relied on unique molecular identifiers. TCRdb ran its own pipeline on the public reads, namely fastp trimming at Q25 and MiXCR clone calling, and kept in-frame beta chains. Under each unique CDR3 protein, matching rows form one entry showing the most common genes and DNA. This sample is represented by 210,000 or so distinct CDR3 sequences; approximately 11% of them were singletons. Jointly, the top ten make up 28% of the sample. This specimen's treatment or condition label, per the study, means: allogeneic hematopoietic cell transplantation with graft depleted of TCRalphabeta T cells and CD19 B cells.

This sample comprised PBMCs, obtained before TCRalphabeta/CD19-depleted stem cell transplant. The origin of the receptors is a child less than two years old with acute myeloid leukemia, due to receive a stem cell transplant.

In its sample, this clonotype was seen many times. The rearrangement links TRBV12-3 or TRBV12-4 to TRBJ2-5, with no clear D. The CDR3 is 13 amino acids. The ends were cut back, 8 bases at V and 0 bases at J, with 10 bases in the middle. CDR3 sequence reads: CASALDDQETQYF. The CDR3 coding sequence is TGTGCCAGCGCATTAGACGACCAAGAGACCCAGTACTTC.

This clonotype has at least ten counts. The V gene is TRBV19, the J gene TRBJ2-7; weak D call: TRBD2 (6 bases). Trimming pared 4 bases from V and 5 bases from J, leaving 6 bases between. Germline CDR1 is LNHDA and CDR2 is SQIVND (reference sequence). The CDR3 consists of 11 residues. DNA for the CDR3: TGTGCCAGTAGTAGGGGGGACGAGCAGTACTTC. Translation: CASSRGDEQYF. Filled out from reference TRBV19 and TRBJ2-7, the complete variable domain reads DGGITQSPKYLFRKEGQNVTLSCEQNLNHDAMYWYRQDPGQGLRLIYYSQIVNDFQKGDIAEGYSVSREKKESFPLTVTSAQKNPTAFYLCASSRGDEQYFGPGTRLTVT.

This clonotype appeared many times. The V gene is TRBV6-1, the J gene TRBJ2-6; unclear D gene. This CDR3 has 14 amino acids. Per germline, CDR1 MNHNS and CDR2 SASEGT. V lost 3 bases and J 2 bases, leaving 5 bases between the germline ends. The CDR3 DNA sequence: TGTGCCAGCAGTGAGGACCCTGGGGCCAACGTCCTGACTTTC. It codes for CASSEDPGANVLTF.

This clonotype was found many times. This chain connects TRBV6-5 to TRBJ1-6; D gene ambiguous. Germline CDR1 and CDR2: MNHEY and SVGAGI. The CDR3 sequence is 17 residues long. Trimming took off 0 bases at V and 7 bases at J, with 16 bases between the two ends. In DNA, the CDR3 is TGTGCCAGCAGTTACTCAACCTGGGAACTTCCCAATTCACCCCTCCACTTT. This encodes CASSYSTWELPNSPLHF.

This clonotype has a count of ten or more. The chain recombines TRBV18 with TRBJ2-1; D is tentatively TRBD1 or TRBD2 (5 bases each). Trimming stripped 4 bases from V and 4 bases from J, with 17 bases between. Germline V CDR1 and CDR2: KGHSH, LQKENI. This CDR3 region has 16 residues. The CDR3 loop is CASSRSDGTVYNEQFF. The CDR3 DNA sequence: TGTGCCAGCTCACGTTCCGACGGGACGGTATACAATGAGCAGTTCTTC.